A selection of T cell receptor beta chains follows, all from one sample in a study of graft-versus-host responses after intestinal transplantation. TCRdb keeps only in-frame clones here, not all; method: immunoSEQ multiplex PCR. This sample has about 6,000 clones, with approximately 76% found just once. The specimen was ileum tissue, collected more than 220 days after intestinal transplant. Receptors were obtained from a human patient who received an intestinal transplant, so some T cells may come from the graft donor. The CDR3 runs from the conserved cysteine through the conserved F or W. Fields, in order: V gene, J gene, clone size, D gene, CDR3 DNA, CDR3 protein. D genes are given only for firm matches. A row's size may be missing; if present it is once, few, many or a size class.

TRBV27	TRBJ2-6	NA	NA	TGTGCCAGCAGTTCTTCCTCTGGGGCCAACGTCCTGACTTTC	CASSSSSGANVLTF
TRBV7-9	TRBJ1-5	NA	TRBD1	TGTGCCAGCAGCCCTGGACAGGGGGCAAATCAGCCCCAGCATTTT	CASSPGQGANQPQHF
TRBV11-2	TRBJ2-3	once	TRBD2	TGTGCCAGCAGCTTAGATCGGGGGGGGCGCACAGATACGCAGTATTTT	CASSLDRGGRTDTQYF
TRBV2	TRBJ1-5	NA	TRBD1	TGTGCCAGCACCCTTAGGGTACAGGGGGGCTATCAGCCCCAGCATTTT	CASTLRVQGGYQPQHF
TRBV7-9	TRBJ2-1	NA	NA	TGTGCCAGCAGCTTACCGGGGAATTTGAAGCAGTTCTTC	CASSLPGNLKQFF
TRBV14	TRBJ2-2	NA	TRBD2	TGTGCCAGCAGCCAAGACGCTAGCGGGGGTTCCGGGGAGCTGTTTTTT	CASSQDASGGSGELFF
TRBV5-6	TRBJ2-1	NA	TRBD2	TGTGCCAGCAGCTTGGCGGGGGGGACCTACAATGAGCAGTTCTTC	CASSLAGGTYNEQFF
TRBV28	TRBJ1-3	NA	NA	TGTGCCAGCAGTTTTATCACCTCTGGAAACACCATATATTTT	CASSFITSGNTIYF
TRBV18	TRBJ2-7	NA	TRBD1	TGTGCCAGCTCACCATCCTGGACAGGGGGCTACGAGCAGTACTTC	CASSPSWTGGYEQYF
TRBV30	TRBJ1-5	NA	NA	TGTGCCTGGAGTCCGAAGGCGGTTAACTTCAATCAGCCCCAGCATTTT	CAWSPKAVNFNQPQHF
TRBV29-1	TRBJ2-7	NA	TRBD2	TGCAGCGTAGCGGGGGTCGCTTCCTACGAGCAGTACTTC	CSVAGVASYEQYF
TRBV9	TRBJ1-3	NA	TRBD1	TGTGCCAGCAGCTTCTTCGAAGGGACAGGGAGGGACACCATATATTTT	CASSFFEGTGRDTIYF
TRBV4-2	TRBJ2-6	NA	NA	TGTGCCAGCAGCCAAGAGGAGGGGGATGGGGCCAACGTCCTGACTTTC	CASSQEEGDGANVLTF
TRBV30	TRBJ1-3	NA	NA	TGTGCCTGGGGCCTTGGGGGAAACACCATATATTTT	CAWGLGGNTIYF
TRBV11-2	TRBJ2-4	NA	TRBD1	TGTGCCAGCAGCCCGGGACAGTCCTCAAACATTCAGTACTTC	CASSPGQSSNIQYF
TRBV28	TRBJ2-1	NA	NA	TGTGCCAGCAGTTTCGGGGTTGGTGAGCAGTTCTTC	CASSFGVGEQFF
TRBV28	TRBJ2-2	NA	TRBD1	TGTGCCATCAGACAGGGGTACACCGGGGAGCTGTTTTTT	CAIRQGYTGELFF
TRBV7-9	TRBJ2-7	NA	NA	TGTGCCAGCAGCTTTGAGGGGAACCCCAGTTACGAGCAGTACTTC	CASSFEGNPSYEQYF
TRBV5-4	TRBJ1-2	NA	TRBD1	TGTGCCAGCAAGGACAGGGAAAACTATGGCTACACCTTC	CASKDRENYGYTF
TRBV6-6	TRBJ2-3	NA	NA	TGTGCCAGCAGCTTGGCGGGACGAACCACAGATACGCAGTATTTT	CASSLAGRTTDTQYF
TRBV28	TRBJ2-1	few	NA	TGTGCCAGCAGTTTGGGGAGGAACCTCTACAATGAGCAGTTCTTC	CASSLGRNLYNEQFF
TRBV9	TRBJ2-1	NA	TRBD2	TGTGCCAGCAGCGTCGGCGGGGGGATCTACAATGAGCAGTTCTTC	CASSVGGGIYNEQFF